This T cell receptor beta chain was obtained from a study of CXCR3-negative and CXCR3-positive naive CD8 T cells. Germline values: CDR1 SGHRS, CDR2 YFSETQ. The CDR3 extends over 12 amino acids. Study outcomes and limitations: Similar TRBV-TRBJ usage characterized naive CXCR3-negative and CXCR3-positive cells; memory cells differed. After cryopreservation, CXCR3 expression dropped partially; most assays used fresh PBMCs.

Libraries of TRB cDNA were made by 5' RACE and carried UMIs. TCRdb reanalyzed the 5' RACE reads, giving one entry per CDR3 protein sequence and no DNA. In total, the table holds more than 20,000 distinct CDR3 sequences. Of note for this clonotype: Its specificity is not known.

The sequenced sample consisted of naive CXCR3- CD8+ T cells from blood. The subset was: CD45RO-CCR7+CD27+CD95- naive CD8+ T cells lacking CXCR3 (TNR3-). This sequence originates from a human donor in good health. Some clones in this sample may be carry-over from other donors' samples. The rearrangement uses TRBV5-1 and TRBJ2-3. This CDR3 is CASSLEEDTQYF.